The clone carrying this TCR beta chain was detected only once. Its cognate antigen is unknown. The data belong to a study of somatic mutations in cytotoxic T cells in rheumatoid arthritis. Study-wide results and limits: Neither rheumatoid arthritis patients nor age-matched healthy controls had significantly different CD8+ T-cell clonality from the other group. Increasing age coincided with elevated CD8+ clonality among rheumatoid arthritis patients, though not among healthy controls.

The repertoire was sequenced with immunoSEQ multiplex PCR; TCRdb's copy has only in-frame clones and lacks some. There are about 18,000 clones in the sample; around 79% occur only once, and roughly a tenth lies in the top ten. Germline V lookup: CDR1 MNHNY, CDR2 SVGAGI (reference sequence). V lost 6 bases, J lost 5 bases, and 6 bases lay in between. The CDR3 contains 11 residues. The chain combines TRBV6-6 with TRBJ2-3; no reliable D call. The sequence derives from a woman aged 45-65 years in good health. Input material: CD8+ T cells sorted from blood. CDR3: CASSVGDTQYF. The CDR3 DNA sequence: TGTGCCAGCAGCGTGGGAGATACGCAGTATTTT.